A selection of T cell receptor beta chains follows, all from one sample in a study of technical replicates of blood from a handful of donors. The protocol was immunoSEQ multiplex PCR, while the TCRdb copy is restricted to in-frame clones and leaves out a portion. Altogether about 71,000 clones are present, almost 98% being singletons, with the ten largest covering approximately 0.21%. Sequences were obtained from T cells isolated from PBMCs. The receptors shown here come from a human donor in good health. Each CDR3 is given with its conserved first and last residue. The order of the fields is D gene, J gene, clone size, V gene, CDR3 DNA, CDR3 protein. The D gene is left open where the match is weak. For some rows the clone size is stated as once, few or many, or as a class when expanded; others skip it.

TRBD2 TRBJ2-5 NA TRBV5-6 TGTGCCAGCAGCTTGGGCGGGGGGTTACAAGAGACCCAGTACTTC CASSLGGGLQETQYF
NA TRBJ2-3 NA TRBV5-1 TGCGCCAGCAGCTTCGGGCAGGGAGGACCAGATACGCAGTATTTT CASSFGQGGPDTQYF
NA TRBJ1-5 NA TRBV7-2 TGTGCCAGCAGCCAAAATAGCAATCAGCCCCAGCATTTT CASSQNSNQPQHF
TRBD1 TRBJ2-1 NA TRBV14 TGTGCCAGCAGCCCTCGGACAGGGGCCTACAATGAGCAGTTCTTC CASSPRTGAYNEQFF
NA TRBJ2-2 NA TRBV7-9 TGTGCCAGCAGCTTATGGCATACCGGGGAGCTGTTTTTT CASSLWHTGELFF
NA TRBJ1-1 NA TRBV4-1 TGCGCCAGCAGCCAAGTCCCCAGGCGGCCAGGGGAAACTGAAGCTTTCTTT CASSQVPRRPGETEAFF
NA TRBJ1-2 once TRBV5-1 TGCGCCAGCAGTCACCGGGAGCGACTTGGACGGCCCTTGGGCTACACCTTC CASSHRERLGRPLGYTF
NA TRBJ2-7 NA TRBV14 TGTGCCAGCAGCCAATTTCGCTACGAGCAGTACTTC CASSQFRYEQYF
NA TRBJ1-2 NA TRBV5-6 TGTGCCAGCAGCTTTTTCGGGGGCTACACCTTC CASSFFGGYTF
TRBD1 TRBJ2-5 NA TRBV5-1 TGCGCCAGCATGGATAGTCCGGGACAGCAAGAGACCCAGTACTTC CASMDSPGQQETQYF